This T cell receptor beta chain was captured in a study of blood T cell repertoires in COVID-19. At the level of the study: Specimens from acute and convalescent COVID-19 originated in the United States, Italy and Spain. PBMCs, B-cell-depleted T cells, or T cells provided the cDNA or gDNA that made up the material.

V gave up 5 bases and J gave up 9 bases; unmatched junction bases: 12. The CDR3 length is 14 residues. The germline gives CDR1 SGHTA, CDR2 FQGNSA. TCRdb keeps only in-frame clones here, not all; method: immunoSEQ multiplex PCR. Counted here are roughly 70,000 clones, around 90% occurring once; the ten biggest clones make up less than 7.5%. Specimen: peripheral blood. The clonotype comes from a woman of 80 years or more with active COVID-19. The chain uses TRBV7-2 and TRBJ2-7; 8 nucleotides align to TRBD2. CDR3 sequence reads: CASSLGREVWGQYF. In DNA, the CDR3 is TGTGCCAGCAGCCTCGGGCGGGAGGTTTGGGGGCAGTACTTC. The entire variable domain, with the rest obtained from reference TRBV7-2 and TRBJ2-7, is as follows: GAGVSQSPSNKVTEKGKDVELRCDPISGHTALYWYRQSLGQGLEFLIYFQGNSAPDKSGLPSDRFSAERTGGSVSTLTIQRTQQEDSAVYLCASSLGREVWGQYFGPGTRLTVT.